Listed here are 4 T cell receptor beta chains from one sample, sequenced in a study of blood T cell repertoires in COVID-19. Clones were read by immunoSEQ multiplex PCR, and TCRdb kept only the in-frame ones, dropping some. The sample lists roughly 140,000 clones; around 91% were seen once. Sequences were obtained from peripheral blood. These receptors all stem from an older woman with active COVID-19.

J is TRBJ1-1 and V is TRBV10-3; D perhaps matches TRBD1 (5 bases). The CDR3 is 14 residues long. Germline values: CDR1 ENHRY, CDR2 SYGVKD. Between the trimmed V and J ends, which lost 4 bases and 1 base, there was a span of 10 bases. Written as DNA, the CDR3 is TGTGCCATCAGTGGCGGGACGGGGAACACTGAAGCTTTCTTT. Its protein product is CAISGGTGNTEAFF.

This clone was picked up one time. The chain recombines TRBV28 with TRBJ1-5; the D gene is possibly TRBD1 (5 bases). CDR1 and CDR2 from the germline V gene are MDHEN and SYDVKM. With 4 bases removed from V and 3 bases from J, the gap between germline ends came to 13 bases. This CDR3 has 15 residues. The CDR3 is CASSSNWGSNQPQHF. CDR3 nucleotide sequence: TGTGCCAGCAGTTCTAACTGGGGCTCCAATCAGCCCCAGCATTTT.

The chain links TRBV2 to TRBJ2-1, with D possibly matching TRBD2 (6 bases). Germline assignment: CDR1 SNHLY and CDR2 FYNNEI. This CDR3 has 15 residues. V was shortened by 2 bases and J by 1 base, with 9 bases between the two germline ends. The CDR3 region has the DNA TGTGCCAGCAGTGAAACGGGAGTGTCCTACAATGAGCAGTTCTTC. Residues: CASSETGVSYNEQFF.

This chain uses TRBV28 with TRBJ2-3; D unresolved. Germline assignment: CDR1 MDHEN and CDR2 SYDVKM. V lost 7 bases and J lost 1, with 15 bases in between. The CDR3 sequence is 15 residues long. The CDR3 region has the DNA TGTGCCAGCAAAGTTTCCAATCGCGGCACAGATACGCAGTATTTT. It codes for CASKVSNRGTDTQYF.